The rows below give T cell receptor beta chains drawn from one sample of a study of OX40 agonist ivuxolimab in advanced cancers. Libraries were prepared by immunoSEQ multiplex PCR; TCRdb keeps only in-frame clonotypes and omits some of them. This sample has under 85,000 clones, with about 93% found just once. The sequencing here drew on CD4+ or CD8+ T cells sorted from blood, taken in a trial of the OX40 agonist ivuxolimab. These receptors were collected from an adult with an advanced solid tumor such as melanoma, head and neck, liver or kidney cancer. The CDR3 runs from the conserved cysteine through the conserved F or W. Each record gives: clone size, D gene, J gene, V gene, CDR3 DNA, CDR3 protein. D genes are given only for firm matches. Where a row states a size, it is once, few, many or the class of an expanded clone; other rows omit it.

clone_size: .; d_call: .; j_call: TRBJ2-2; v_call: TRBV5-4; cdr3_nt: TGTGCCAGCAGCCCCGGGTTCGCCGGGGAGCTGTTTTTT; cdr3_aa: CASSPGFAGELFF
clone_size: .; d_call: TRBD1; j_call: TRBJ2-2; v_call: TRBV4-1; cdr3_nt: TGCGCCAGCAGCCAGACAGGGGGGATCGGGGAGCTGTTTTTT; cdr3_aa: CASSQTGGIGELFF
clone_size: .; d_call: .; j_call: TRBJ2-1; v_call: TRBV25-1; cdr3_nt: TGTGCCAGCAGTGCGGGGGACGGACACTACAATGAGCAGTTCTTC; cdr3_aa: CASSAGDGHYNEQFF
clone_size: .; d_call: .; j_call: TRBJ2-5; v_call: TRBV7-3; cdr3_nt: TGTGCCAGCAGCTTAAATCAGGTGTCGGGCAGGGGCCCGGAGACCCAGTACTTC; cdr3_aa: CASSLNQVSGRGPETQYF
clone_size: .; d_call: .; j_call: TRBJ2-7; v_call: TRBV21-1; cdr3_nt: TGTGCCAGCAGTCCCACATGGGATACCCACTCCTACGAGCAGTACTTC; cdr3_aa: CASSPTWDTHSYEQYF
clone_size: .; d_call: .; j_call: TRBJ2-1; v_call: TRBV2; cdr3_nt: .; cdr3_aa: CASSGWGGLAGGSSYVSEQFFF
clone_size: .; d_call: .; j_call: TRBJ2-2; v_call: TRBV6-5; cdr3_nt: TGTGCCAGCAGTCCCATAGGCTCGGGGGAGCTGTTTTTT; cdr3_aa: CASSPIGSGELFF
clone_size: .; d_call: TRBD1; j_call: TRBJ1-2; v_call: TRBV27; cdr3_nt: TGTGCCAGCAGTTTTCAGACACCAGGGGGTGGCTATGGCTACACCTTC; cdr3_aa: CASSFQTPGGGYGYTF
clone_size: .; d_call: TRBD1; j_call: TRBJ1-2; v_call: TRBV5-5; cdr3_nt: TGTGCCAGCAGCCCCTGGACAGGGGATAACTATGGCTACACCTTC; cdr3_aa: CASSPWTGDNYGYTF
clone_size: .; d_call: TRBD2; j_call: TRBJ2-1; v_call: TRBV2; cdr3_nt: TGTGCCAGCAGTGGGTCTAGCGGGAGCTCCTACAATGAGCAGTTCTTC; cdr3_aa: CASSGSSGSSYNEQFF
clone_size: once; d_call: .; j_call: TRBJ2-7; v_call: TRBV29-1; cdr3_nt: TGCAGCGTTGGGGAAGTCTACGAGCAGTACTTC; cdr3_aa: CSVGEVYEQYF
clone_size: .; d_call: .; j_call: TRBJ1-2; v_call: TRBV30; cdr3_nt: TGTGCCTGGAGTCCAGGGAACTATGGCTACACCTTC; cdr3_aa: CAWSPGNYGYTF
clone_size: .; d_call: TRBD1; j_call: TRBJ1-6; v_call: TRBV29-1; cdr3_nt: TGCAGCGTCAGACAGGGAGGCTTTAATTCACCCCTCCACTTT; cdr3_aa: CSVRQGGFNSPLHF
clone_size: once; d_call: .; j_call: TRBJ2-3; v_call: TRBV5-6; cdr3_nt: TGTGCCAGCAGCTTTGGAGTTCCAGATACGCAGTATTTT; cdr3_aa: CASSFGVPDTQYF
clone_size: .; d_call: TRBD2; j_call: TRBJ2-1; v_call: TRBV23-1; cdr3_nt: TGCGCCAGCAGTCACCGACGCGCAACATTAGGACTAGCGGGGGACAATGAGCAGTTCTTC; cdr3_aa: CASSHRRATLGLAGDNEQFF